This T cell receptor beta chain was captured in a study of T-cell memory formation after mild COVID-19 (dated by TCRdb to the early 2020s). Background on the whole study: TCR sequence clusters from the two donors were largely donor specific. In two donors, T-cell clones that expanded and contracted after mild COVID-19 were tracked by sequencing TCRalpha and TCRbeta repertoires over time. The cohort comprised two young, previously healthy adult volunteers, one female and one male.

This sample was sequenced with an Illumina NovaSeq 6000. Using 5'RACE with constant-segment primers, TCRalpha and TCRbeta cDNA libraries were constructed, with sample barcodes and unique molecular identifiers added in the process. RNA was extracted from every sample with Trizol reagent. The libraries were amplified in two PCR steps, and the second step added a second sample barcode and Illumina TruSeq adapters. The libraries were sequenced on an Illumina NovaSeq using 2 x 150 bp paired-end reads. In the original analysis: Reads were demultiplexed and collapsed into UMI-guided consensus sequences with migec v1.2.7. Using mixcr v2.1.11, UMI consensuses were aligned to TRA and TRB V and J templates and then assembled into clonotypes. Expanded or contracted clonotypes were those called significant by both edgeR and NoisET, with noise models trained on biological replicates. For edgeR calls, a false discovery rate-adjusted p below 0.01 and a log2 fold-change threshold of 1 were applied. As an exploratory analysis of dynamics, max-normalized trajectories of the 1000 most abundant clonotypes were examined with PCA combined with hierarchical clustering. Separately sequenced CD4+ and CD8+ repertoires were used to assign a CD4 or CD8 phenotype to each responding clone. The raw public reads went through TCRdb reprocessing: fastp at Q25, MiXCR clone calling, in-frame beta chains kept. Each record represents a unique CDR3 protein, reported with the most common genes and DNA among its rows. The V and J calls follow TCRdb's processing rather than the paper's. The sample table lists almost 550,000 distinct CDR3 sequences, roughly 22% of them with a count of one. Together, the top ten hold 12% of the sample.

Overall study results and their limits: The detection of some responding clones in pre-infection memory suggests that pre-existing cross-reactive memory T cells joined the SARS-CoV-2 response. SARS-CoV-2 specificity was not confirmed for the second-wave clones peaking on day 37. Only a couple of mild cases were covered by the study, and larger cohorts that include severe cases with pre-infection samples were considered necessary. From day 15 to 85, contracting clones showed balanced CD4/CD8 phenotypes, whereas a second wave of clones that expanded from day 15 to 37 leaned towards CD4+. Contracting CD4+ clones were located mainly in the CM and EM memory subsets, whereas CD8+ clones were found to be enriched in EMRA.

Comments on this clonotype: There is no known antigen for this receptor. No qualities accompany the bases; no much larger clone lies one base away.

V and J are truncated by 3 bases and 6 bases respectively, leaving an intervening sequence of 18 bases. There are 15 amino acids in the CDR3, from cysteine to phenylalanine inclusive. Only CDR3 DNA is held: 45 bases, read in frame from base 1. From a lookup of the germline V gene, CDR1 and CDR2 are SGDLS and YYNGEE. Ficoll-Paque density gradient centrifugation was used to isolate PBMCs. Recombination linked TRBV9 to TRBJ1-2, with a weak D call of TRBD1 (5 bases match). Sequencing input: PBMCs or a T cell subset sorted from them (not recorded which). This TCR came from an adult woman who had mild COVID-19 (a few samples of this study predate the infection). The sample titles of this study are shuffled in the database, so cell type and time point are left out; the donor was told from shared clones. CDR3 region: CASSDPVEGPDGYTF. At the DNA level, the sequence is TGTGCCAGCAGCGATCCCGTCGAGGGGCCGGATGGCTACACCTTC.